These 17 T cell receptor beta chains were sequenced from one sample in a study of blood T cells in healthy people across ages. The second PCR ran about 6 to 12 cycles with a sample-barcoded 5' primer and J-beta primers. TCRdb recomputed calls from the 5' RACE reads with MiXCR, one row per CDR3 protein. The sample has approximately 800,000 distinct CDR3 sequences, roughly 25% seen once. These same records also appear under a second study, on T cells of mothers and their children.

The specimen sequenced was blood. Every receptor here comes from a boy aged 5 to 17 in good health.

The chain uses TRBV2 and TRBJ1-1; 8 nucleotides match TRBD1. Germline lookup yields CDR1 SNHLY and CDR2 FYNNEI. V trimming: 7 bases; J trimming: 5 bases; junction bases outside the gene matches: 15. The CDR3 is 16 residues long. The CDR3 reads CASKFDRGMDRTEAFF. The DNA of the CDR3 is TGTGCCAGCAAGTTCGACAGGGGAATGGATCGAACTGAAGCTTTCTTT.

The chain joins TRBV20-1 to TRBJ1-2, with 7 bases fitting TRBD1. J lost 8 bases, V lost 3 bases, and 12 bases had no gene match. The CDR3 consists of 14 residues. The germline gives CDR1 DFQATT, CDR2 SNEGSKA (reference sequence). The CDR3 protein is CSARSGGTVGGYTF. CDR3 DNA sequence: TGCAGTGCTAGGAGCGGCGGGACAGTCGGCGGCTACACCTTC.

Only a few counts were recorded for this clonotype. The CDR3 sequence is CASSPRNGVGNIQYF. The CDR3 DNA reads as TGTGCCAGCAGCCCTCGGAATGGGGTGGGAAACATTCAGTACTTC. The chain uses TRBV7-9 and TRBJ2-4; D remains ambiguous. The CDR3 is 15 amino acids. Germline assignment: CDR1 SEHNR and CDR2 FQNEAQ (reference sequence). V dropped 5 bases and J dropped 6 bases, with 17 bases sitting between them. Full variable domain (missing parts from reference TRBV7-9 and TRBJ2-4): DTGVSQNPRHKITKRGQNVTFRCDPISEHNRLYWYRQTLGQGPEFLTYFQNEAQLEKSRLLSDRFSAERPKGSFSTLEIQRTEQGDSAMYLCASSPRNGVGNIQYFGAGTRLSVL.

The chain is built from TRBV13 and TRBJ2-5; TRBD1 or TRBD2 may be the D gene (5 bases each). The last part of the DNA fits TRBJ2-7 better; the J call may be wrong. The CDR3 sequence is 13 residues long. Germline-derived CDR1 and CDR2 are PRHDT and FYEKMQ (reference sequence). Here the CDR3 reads CASSSQGAHEQYF. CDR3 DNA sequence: TGTGCCAGCAGCTCGCAGGGAGCCCACGAGCAGTACTTC.

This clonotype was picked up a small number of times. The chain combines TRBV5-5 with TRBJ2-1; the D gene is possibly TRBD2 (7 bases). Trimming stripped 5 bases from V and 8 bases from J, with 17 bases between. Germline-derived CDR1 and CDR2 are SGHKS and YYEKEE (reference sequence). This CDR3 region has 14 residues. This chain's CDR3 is CASSKRGEGDEQFF. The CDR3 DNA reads TGTGCCAGCAGTAAGCGCGGGGAGGGGGATGAGCAGTTCTTC.

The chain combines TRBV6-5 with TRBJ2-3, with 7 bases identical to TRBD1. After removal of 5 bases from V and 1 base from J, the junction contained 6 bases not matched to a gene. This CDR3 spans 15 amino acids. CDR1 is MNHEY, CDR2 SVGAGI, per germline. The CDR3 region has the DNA TGTGCCAGCAGTCGGAGACAGGGCGGCACAGATACGCAGTATTTT. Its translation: CASSRRQGGTDTQYF.

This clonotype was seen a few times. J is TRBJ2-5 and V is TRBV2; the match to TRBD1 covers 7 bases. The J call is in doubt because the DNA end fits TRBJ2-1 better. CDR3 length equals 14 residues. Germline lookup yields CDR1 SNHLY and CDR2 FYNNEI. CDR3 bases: TGTGCCAGCAGTGGGAGGACAGGCCACAATGAGCAGTTCTTC. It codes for CASSGRTGHNEQFF.

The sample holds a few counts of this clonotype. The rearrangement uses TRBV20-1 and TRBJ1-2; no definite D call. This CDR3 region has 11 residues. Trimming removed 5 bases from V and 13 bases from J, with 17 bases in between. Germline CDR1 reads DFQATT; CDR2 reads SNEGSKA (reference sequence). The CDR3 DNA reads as TGCAGTGCTGAGGTGGAGGGCCAGTGCACCTTC. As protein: CSAEVEGQCTF.

CDR3 loop: CASSDRGPLAETQYF. CDR3 bases: TGTGCCAGCAGTGATCGGGGCCCCCTCGCCGAGACCCAGTACTTC. The chain uses TRBV2 and TRBJ2-5; D may match TRBD1 or TRBD2 (5 bases each). The V end was cut by 3 bases, the J end by 5 bases, with 16 bases between. Germline loops: CDR1 SNHLY, CDR2 FYNNEI. The CDR3 covers 15 residues.

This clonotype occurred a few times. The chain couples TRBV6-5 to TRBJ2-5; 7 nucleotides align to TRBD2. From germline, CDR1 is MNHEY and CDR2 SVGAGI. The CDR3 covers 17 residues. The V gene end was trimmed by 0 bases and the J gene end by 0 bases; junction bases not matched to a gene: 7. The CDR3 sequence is CASSYSRLAVYQETQYF. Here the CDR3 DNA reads TGTGCCAGCAGTTACTCGAGGCTAGCGGTCTACCAAGAGACCCAGTACTTC.

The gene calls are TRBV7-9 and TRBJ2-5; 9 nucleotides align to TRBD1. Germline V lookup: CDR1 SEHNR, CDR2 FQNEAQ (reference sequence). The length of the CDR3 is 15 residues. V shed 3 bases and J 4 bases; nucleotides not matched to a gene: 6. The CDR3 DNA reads TGTGCCAGCAGCTTTGTGGACAGGGGAGCAGAGACCCAGTACTTC. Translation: CASSFVDRGAETQYF.

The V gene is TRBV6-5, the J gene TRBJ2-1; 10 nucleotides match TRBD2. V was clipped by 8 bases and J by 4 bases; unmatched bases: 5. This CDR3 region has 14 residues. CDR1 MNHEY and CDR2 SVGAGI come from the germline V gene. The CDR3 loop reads CASCFSGGYNEQFF. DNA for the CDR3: TGTGCCAGCTGCTTTAGCGGGGGGTACAATGAGCAGTTCTTC.

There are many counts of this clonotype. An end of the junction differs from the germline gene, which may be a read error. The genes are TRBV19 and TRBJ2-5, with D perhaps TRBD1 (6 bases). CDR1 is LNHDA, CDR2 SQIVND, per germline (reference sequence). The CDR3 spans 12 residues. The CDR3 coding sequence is TGTGCCAGCAGTATCAGGGGAGAGACCCAGTACTTC. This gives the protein CASSIRGETQYF. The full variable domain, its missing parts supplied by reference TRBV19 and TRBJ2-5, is DGGITQSPKYLFRKEGQNVTLSCEQNLNHDAMYWYRQDPGQGLRLIYYSQIVNDFQKGDIAEGYSVSREKKESFPLTVTSAQKNPTAFYLCASSIRGETQYFGPGTRLLVL.

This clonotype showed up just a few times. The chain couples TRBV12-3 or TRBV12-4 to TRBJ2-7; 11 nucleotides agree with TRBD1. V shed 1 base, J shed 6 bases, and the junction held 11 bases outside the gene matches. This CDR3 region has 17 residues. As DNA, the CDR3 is TGTGCCAGCAGTTTAGGGGACAGGGGGTGGGGCGCGGGCGAGCAGTACTTC. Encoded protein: CASSLGDRGWGAGEQYF.

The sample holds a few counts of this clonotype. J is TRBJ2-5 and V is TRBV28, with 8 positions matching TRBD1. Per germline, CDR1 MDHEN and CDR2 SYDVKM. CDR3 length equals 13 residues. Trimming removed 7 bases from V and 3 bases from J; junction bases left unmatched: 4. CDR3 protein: CASTRGQEETQYF. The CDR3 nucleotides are TGTGCCAGCACAAGGGGACAGGAAGAGACCCAGTACTTC. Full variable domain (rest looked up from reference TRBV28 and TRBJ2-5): DVKVTQSSRYLVKRTGEKVFLECVQDMDHENMFWYRQDPGLGLRLIYFSYDVKMKEKGDIPEGYSVSREKKERFSLILESASTNQTSMYLCASTRGQEETQYFGPGTRLLVL.

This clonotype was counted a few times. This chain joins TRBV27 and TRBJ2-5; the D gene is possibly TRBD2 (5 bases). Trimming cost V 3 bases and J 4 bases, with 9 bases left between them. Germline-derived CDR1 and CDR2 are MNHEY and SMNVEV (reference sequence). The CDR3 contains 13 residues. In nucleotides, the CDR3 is TGTGCCAGCAGTTTCTCGCGGGCAGAGACCCAGTACTTC. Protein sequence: CASSFSRAETQYF.

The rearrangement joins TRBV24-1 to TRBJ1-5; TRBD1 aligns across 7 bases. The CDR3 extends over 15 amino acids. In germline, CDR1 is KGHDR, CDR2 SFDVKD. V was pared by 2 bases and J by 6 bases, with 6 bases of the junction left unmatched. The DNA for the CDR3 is TGTGCCACCAGTGATTCCCAGGGGGGCGTTCAGCCCCAGCATTTT. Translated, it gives CATSDSQGGVQPQHF.